A single sample gave rise to the 28 T cell receptor beta chains below, sequenced in a study of blood T cell repertoires in COVID-19. Only in-frame clones appear in the TCRdb table, and some are missing; sequencing was by immunoSEQ multiplex PCR. Of 200,000 to 300,000 clones in the sample, 84% were seen once. The sample comprised peripheral blood. The receptor source for this set is a man in his forties or fifties with acute or convalescent COVID-19.

The chain links TRBV5-6 to TRBJ2-3; 7 bases are shared with TRBD2. CDR1 is SGHDT, CDR2 YYEEEE, per germline. The length of the CDR3 is 14 residues. The ends lost 2 bases at V and 7 bases at J; junction bases unmatched: 7. Here the CDR3 reads CASSFGQGGYTQYF. The DNA for the CDR3 is TGTGCCAGCAGCTTCGGTCAGGGAGGGTATACGCAGTATTTT.

The J gene is TRBJ1-1, the V gene TRBV6-5; maybe TRBD1 (6 bases). The CDR3 has 13 residues. CDR1 and CDR2 from the germline V gene are MNHEY and SVGAGI. Trimming removed 11 bases at V and 4 bases at J, with 17 bases between. CDR3 residues: CASLPGQPTEAFF. Written as DNA, the CDR3 is TGTGCCTCCTTACCGGGACAACCCACTGAAGCTTTCTTT.

This chain joins TRBV6-5 and TRBJ2-7; D perhaps matches TRBD1 (5 bases). V was clipped by 3 bases and J by 2 bases, with 8 bases between them. Germline CDR1 reads MNHEY; CDR2 reads SVGAGI. CDR3 length equals 13 residues. CDR3 residues: CASSYAGTYEQYF. The CDR3 nucleotides read TGTGCCAGCAGTTATGCAGGGACCTACGAGCAGTACTTC.

The chain employs TRBV18 and TRBJ1-1; unclear D gene. Trimming took 3 bases from V and 3 from J, leaving 17 bases between them. The CDR3 is 16 residues long. Germline CDR1 KGHSH, CDR2 LQKENI. For the CDR3, the DNA is TGTGCCAGCTCACCTGGGCTAGGGTGGAGGGACACTGAAGCTTTCTTT. This sequence encodes CASSPGLGWRDTEAFF. The entire variable domain, with the rest obtained from reference TRBV18 and TRBJ1-1, is as follows: NAGVMQNPRHLVRRRGQEARLRCSPMKGHSHVYWYRQLPEEGLKFMVYLQKENIIDESGMPKERFSAEFPKEGPSILRIQQVVRGDSAAYFCASSPGLGWRDTEAFFGQGTRLTVV.

This clone appeared once. V is TRBV6-1 and J is TRBJ1-6; D gene unclear. Germline-derived CDR1 and CDR2 are MNHNS and SASEGT. With 5 bases removed from V and 0 bases from J, the gap between germline ends came to 8 bases. The CDR3 sequence is 15 residues long. CDR3 coding DNA: TGTGCCAGCAGTTCAACAAGCTCCTATAATTCACCCCTCCACTTT. Protein product: CASSSTSSYNSPLHF.

The sample holds one count of this clone. The rearrangement links TRBV7-3 to TRBJ2-5, with D maybe TRBD2 (5 bases). The V end lost 5 bases, the J end lost 2 bases, and 9 bases lay between the germline ends. This CDR3 region has 13 residues. Germline assignment: CDR1 SGHTA and CDR2 FQGTGA. DNA for the CDR3: TGTGCCAGCAGCCCCCGGGGACAAGAGACCCAGTACTTC. It translates to CASSPRGQETQYF.

This clone was found a few times. The chain combines TRBV6-1 with TRBJ2-5, with 7 bases lining up with TRBD2. Per the germline V gene, CDR1 is MNHNS and CDR2 is SASEGT. The CDR3 spans 15 residues. V shed 2 bases and J 0 bases; nucleotides not matched to a gene: 3. The CDR3 sequence: CASSEPGLNQETQYF. CDR3 DNA: TGTGCCAGCAGTGAACCGGGACTAAACCAAGAGACCCAGTACTTC.

This clone is a singleton in its sample. The chain employs TRBV28 and TRBJ1-4, with D unclear. Germline CDR1 MDHEN, CDR2 SYDVKM. CDR3 length equals 11 residues. V lost 6 bases to trimming and J lost 7 bases, with 6 bases between them. CDR3 nucleotides: TGTGCCAGCAGCACAACTGAAAAACTGTTTTTT. Translation: CASSTTEKLFF.

This clone was seen only once. This chain links TRBV19 with TRBJ2-7; 7 bases are shared with TRBD1. This CDR3 region has 13 residues. From germline, CDR1 is LNHDA and CDR2 SQIVND (reference sequence). V shed 6 bases and J 1 base; nucleotides not matched to a gene: 3. CDR3: CASSPGQSYEQYF. In DNA, the CDR3 is TGTGCCAGTAGCCCGGGACAGTCCTACGAGCAGTACTTC.

The chain joins TRBV25-1 to TRBJ1-2; D gene uncertain. CDR3 size: 12 residues. From germline, CDR1 is MGHDK and CDR2 SYGVNS. Trimming took 2 bases from V and 4 from J, leaving 5 bases between them. The CDR3 region has the DNA TGTGCCAGCAGTGAAAACTTCTATGGCTACACCTTC. Its translation is CASSENFYGYTF.

The chain carries TRBV2 and TRBJ1-5; 10 positions match TRBD1. There are 16 residues in the CDR3. The V gene end was trimmed by 3 bases and the J gene end by 3 bases; junction bases not matched to a gene: 5. In germline, CDR1 is SNHLY, CDR2 FYNNEI. The CDR3 reads CASSEGGQGSNQPQHF. CDR3 DNA: TGTGCCAGCAGTGAGGGGGGACAGGGGTCCAATCAGCCCCAGCATTTT. The full variable domain, rest sourced from reference TRBV2 and TRBJ1-5, is EPEVTQTPSHQVTQMGQEVILRCVPISNHLYFYWYRQILGQKVEFLVSFYNNEISEKSEIFDDQFSVERPDGSNFTLKIRSTKLEDSAMYFCASSEGGQGSNQPQHFGDGTRLSIL.

The rearrangement joins TRBV7-3 to TRBJ2-1, with 12 positions matching TRBD2. CDR3 length: 17 amino acids. The germline V gene encodes CDR1 SGHTA and CDR2 FQGTGA. V dropped 5 bases and J dropped 3; count of bases not matched to a gene: 8. CDR3 sequence reads: CASSPQLAGGVYNEQFF. The DNA for the CDR3 is TGTGCCAGCAGCCCCCAACTAGCGGGAGGCGTCTACAATGAGCAGTTCTTC.

V gene TRBV28 combines with J gene TRBJ2-2; TRBD1 matches 8 bases. V lost 5 bases to trimming and J lost 4 bases; unmatched junction nucleotides: 3. CDR1 MDHEN and CDR2 SYDVKM come from the germline V gene. The CDR3 has 14 amino acids. In nucleotides, the CDR3 is TGTGCCAGCAGTACGACAGGGGCCACCGGGGAGCTGTTTTTT. This encodes CASSTTGATGELFF.

The gene calls are TRBV20-1 and TRBJ2-1; TRBD1 aligns across 8 bases. V lost 4 bases, J lost 8 bases, and 7 bases stayed unmatched. Germline assignment: CDR1 DFQATT and CDR2 SNEGSKA (reference sequence). This CDR3 has 13 amino acids. CDR3 sequence: CSAIDRGTHEQFF. In DNA form, the CDR3 reads TGCAGTGCTATTGACAGGGGAACTCATGAGCAGTTCTTC.

The chain has TRBV11-3 and TRBJ1-2; D call uncertain. In germline, CDR1 is SGHNT, CDR2 YENEEA. This CDR3 has 14 residues. The V and J ends lost 0 bases and 7 bases respectively, with 12 bases between them. The DNA for the CDR3 is TGTGCCAGCAGCTTAGAAGTTTCACGGGGTGGCTACACCTTC. Its protein is CASSLEVSRGGYTF.

The chain recombines TRBV5-1 with TRBJ1-6; D call uncertain. In germline, CDR1 is SGHRS, CDR2 YFSETQ. Between the trimmed V and J ends, which lost 0 bases and 10 bases, there was a span of 14 bases. The CDR3 extends over 15 amino acids. This CDR3 reads CASSLEEAVGSPLHF. In nucleotides, the CDR3 is TGCGCCAGCAGCTTGGAGGAGGCGGTTGGATCACCCCTCCACTTT.

V and J are TRBV28 and TRBJ1-2; a weak D match, TRBD1 (5 bases). This CDR3 is built from 15 residues. Per germline, CDR1 MDHEN and CDR2 SYDVKM. Trimming removed 3 bases from V and 4 bases from J, with 15 bases in between. The CDR3 coding sequence is TGTGCCAGCAGTTTGACAAGGCTCGGGGGCTATGGCTACACCTTC. Amino acids: CASSLTRLGGYGYTF.

This clone has just a few counts. CDR3 coding DNA: TGCGCCAGCAGGCGACTAGCGGGTGTCTACGAGCAGTACTTC. This codes for CASRRLAGVYEQYF. The chain recombines TRBV5-1 with TRBJ2-7; 10 bases are shared with TRBD2. Trimming took 5 bases from V and 3 from J; bases not matched to a gene: 5. Germline CDR1 is SGHRS and CDR2 is YFSETQ. CDR3 length equals 14 residues.

The chain combines TRBV7-8 with TRBJ2-4; 8 nucleotides align to TRBD2. Germline CDR1 SGHVS, CDR2 FQNEAQ. This CDR3 comprises 15 residues. V lost 5 bases to trimming and J lost 9 bases; unmatched junction nucleotides: 12. The CDR3 DNA reads TGTGCCAGCAGCCCGGCGGCGGGGGGCCAAATCATTCAGTACTTC. It translates to CASSPAAGGQIIQYF.

The chain has TRBV9 and TRBJ1-3, with a possible D match to TRBD1 (5 bases). The germline gives CDR1 SGDLS, CDR2 YYNGEE. The CDR3 loop spans 18 amino acids. Between the trimmed V and J ends, which lost 3 bases and 0 bases, there was a span of 19 bases. CDR3 sequence (DNA): TGTGCCAGCAGCGCGGAAGCTAAGATTCAGGGCTCTGGAAACACCATATATTTT. The encoded protein is CASSAEAKIQGSGNTIYF.

The chain recombines TRBV10-3 with TRBJ1-3; 9 bases align to TRBD1. The CDR3 is made up of 18 amino acids. The J segment lost 4 bases and the V segment lost 3 bases, leaving 13 bases of the junction unmatched. Looked up from germline, CDR1 is ENHRY and CDR2 is SYGVKD. This chain's CDR3 is CAISDGPNRGPRGNTIYF. The DNA of the CDR3 is TGTGCCATCAGTGACGGGCCCAACAGGGGGCCTCGGGGAAACACCATATATTTT.

This sequence joins TRBV10-3 and TRBJ1-6; maybe TRBD1 (5 bases). The ends were cut back, 3 bases at V and 5 bases at J, with 11 bases in the middle. Germline CDR1 reads ENHRY; CDR2 reads SYGVKD. CDR3 length equals 15 residues. CDR3 sequence: CAISDAGPNNSPLHF. CDR3 sequence (DNA): TGTGCCATCAGTGATGCGGGGCCCAATAATTCACCCCTCCACTTT.

The V gene is TRBV6-5, the J gene TRBJ2-3, with TRBD1 matching 7 bases. CDR1 is MNHEY and CDR2 is SVGAGI in the germline V gene. The CDR3 contains 15 residues. With V trimmed by 6 bases and J by 3 bases, 9 bases remained unmatched. The CDR3 bases are TGTGCCAGCAGCGAGACAGGGTTGGGTACAGATACGCAGTATTTT. It encodes CASSETGLGTDTQYF.

The chain recombines TRBV10-3 with TRBJ2-2; TRBD2 matches at 7 bases. The CDR3 contains 15 residues. J lost 3 bases, V lost 4 bases, and 5 bases had no gene match. The germline V gene has CDR1 ENHRY and CDR2 SYGVKD. The CDR3 here is CAISGGGGDTGELFF. CDR3 coding DNA: TGTGCCATCAGTGGCGGGGGAGGGGACACCGGGGAGCTGTTTTTT.

The V gene is TRBV21-1, the J gene TRBJ2-5; the table's D call, TRBD2, has no DNA check behind it. TRBV21-1 is a pseudogene. CDR3 length: 15 residues. CDR3 loop: CASRDRRGSQETQYF. In DNA form, the CDR3 reads TGTGCCAGCAGGGATAGACGGGGGAGCCAAGAGACCCAGTACTTC.

The chain links TRBV28 to TRBJ2-5; 7 positions agree with TRBD2. The CDR3 contains 16 residues. Trimming at V came to 2 bases and at J to 2 bases, leaving 8 bases not matched to a gene. Germline V CDR1 and CDR2: MDHEN, SYDVKM. In DNA, the CDR3 is TGTGCCAGCAGTTTACAGGGTTGGGGGGGACAAGAGACCCAGTACTTC. This sequence encodes CASSLQGWGGQETQYF.

The chain is built from TRBV7-9 and TRBJ2-7, with 7 bases matching TRBD2. Germline V gene lookup returns CDR1 SEHNR and CDR2 FQNEAQ (reference sequence). The V and J ends lost 7 bases and 6 bases, in that order; junction bases with no gene match: 9. The CDR3 runs 13 residues. The CDR3 DNA is TGTGCCAGCACCTCCACGTGGGGGGGCGAGCAGTACTTC. Amino acid sequence: CASTSTWGGEQYF. Together with reference TRBV7-9 and TRBJ2-7, the CDR3 gives the full variable domain: DTGVSQNPRHKITKRGQNVTFRCDPISEHNRLYWYRQTLGQGPEFLTYFQNEAQLEKSRLLSDRFSAERPKGSFSTLEIQRTEQGDSAMYLCASTSTWGGEQYFGPGTRLTVT.

The J gene is TRBJ1-2, the V gene TRBV19; the match to TRBD1 covers 8 bases. Germline V gene sequence: CDR1 LNHDA, CDR2 SQIVND (reference sequence). Trimming cost V 4 bases and J 2 bases; bases outside gene matches: 6. The CDR3 has 15 residues. The CDR3 here is CASSKGTGQNYGYTF. As DNA, the CDR3 is TGTGCCAGTAGTAAAGGGACAGGACAAAACTATGGCTACACCTTC.